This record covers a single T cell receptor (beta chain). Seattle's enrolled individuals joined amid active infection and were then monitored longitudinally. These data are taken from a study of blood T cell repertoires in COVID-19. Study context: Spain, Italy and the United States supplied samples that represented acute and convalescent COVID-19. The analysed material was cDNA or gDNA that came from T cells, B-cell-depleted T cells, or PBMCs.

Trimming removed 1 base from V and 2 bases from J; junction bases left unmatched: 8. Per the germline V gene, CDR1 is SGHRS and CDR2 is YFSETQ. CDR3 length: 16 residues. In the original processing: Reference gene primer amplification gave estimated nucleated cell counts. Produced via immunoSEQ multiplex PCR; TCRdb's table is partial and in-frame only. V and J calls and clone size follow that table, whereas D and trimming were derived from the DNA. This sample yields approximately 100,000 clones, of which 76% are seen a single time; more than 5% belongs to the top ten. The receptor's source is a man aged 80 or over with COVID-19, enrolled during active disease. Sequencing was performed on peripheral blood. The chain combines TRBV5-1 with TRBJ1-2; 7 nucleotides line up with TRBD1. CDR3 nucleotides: TGCGCCAGCAGCTTGCCCTCGTCGACAGGGAACTATGGCTACACCTTC. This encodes CASSLPSSTGNYGYTF.